This T cell receptor (beta chain) was documented in a study of TIL therapy for anti-PD-1-resistant metastatic lung cancer. Study as a whole: Half of patients were current or former smokers.

Findings of the study overall: Infused TIL clonotypes partially replaced the baseline blood repertoire, then decayed over months.

The J segment lost 10 bases and the V segment lost 3 bases, leaving 3 bases of the junction unmatched. CDR1 and CDR2 from the germline V gene are KGHSH and LQKENI. The CDR3 spans 14 residues. Indicated time point: pre-treatment sample, taken before nivolumab and TIL therapy. Adults with stage 4 NSCLC were enrolled in a phase I trial. Sequencing used immunoSEQ v3. Using immunoSEQ multiplex PCR, the repertoire was profiled, and TCRdb retains in-frame clones only, with some absent. The table records about 21,000 clones, 60% to 80% of them present only once. To note about this clone: The antigen is not known.

The sample was blood, taken at baseline. The sequence came from a person aged 25-80 years with non-small cell lung cancer. The V call is TRBV18, the J call TRBJ1-6, with 10 bases identical to TRBD1. CDR3 loop: CASSPGQGVSPLHF. CDR3 DNA: TGTGCCAGCTCACCTGGACAGGGGGTATCACCCCTCCACTTT. Using reference TRBV18 and TRBJ1-6 for the parts outside the CDR3, the full variable domain is NAGVMQNPRHLVRRRGQEARLRCSPMKGHSHVYWYRQLPEEGLKFMVYLQKENIIDESGMPKERFSAEFPKEGPSILRIQQVVRGDSAAYFCASSPGQGVSPLHFGNGTRLTVT.